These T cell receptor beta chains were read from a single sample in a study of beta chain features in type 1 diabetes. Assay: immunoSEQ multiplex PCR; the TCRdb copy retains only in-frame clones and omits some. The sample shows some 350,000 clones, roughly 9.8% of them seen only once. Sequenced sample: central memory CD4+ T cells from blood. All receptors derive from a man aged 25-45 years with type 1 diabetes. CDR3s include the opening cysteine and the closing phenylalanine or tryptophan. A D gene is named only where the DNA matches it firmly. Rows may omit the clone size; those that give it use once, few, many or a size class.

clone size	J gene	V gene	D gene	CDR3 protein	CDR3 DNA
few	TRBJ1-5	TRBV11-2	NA	CASSLQTSNQPQHF	TGTGCCAGCAGCTTACAGACTAGCAATCAGCCCCAGCATTTT
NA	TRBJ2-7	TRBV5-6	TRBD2	CASSIEWGGQGEQYF	TGTGCCAGCAGCATCGAGTGGGGAGGGCAAGGCGAGCAGTACTTC
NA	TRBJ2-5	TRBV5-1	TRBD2	CASSLGLAGVETQYF	TGCGCCAGCAGCTTGGGACTAGCGGGAGTAGAGACCCAGTACTTC
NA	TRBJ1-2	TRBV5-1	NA	CASSLVGNSYGYTF	TGCGCCAGCAGCTTGGTCGGGAACAGCTATGGCTACACCTTC
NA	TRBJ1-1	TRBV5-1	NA	CASSLGTGTNTEAFF	TGCGCCAGCAGCTTGGGTACAGGGACTAACACTGAAGCTTTCTTT
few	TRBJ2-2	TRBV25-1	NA	CASSKGFTGELFF	TGTGCCAGCAGTAAGGGTTTCACCGGGGAGCTGTTTTTT
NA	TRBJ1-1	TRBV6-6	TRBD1	CASRTTGDHTEAFF	TGTGCCAGCAGGACCACAGGGGATCATACTGAAGCTTTCTTT
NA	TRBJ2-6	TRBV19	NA	CASRPRGSGANVLTF	TGTGCCAGTAGACCTCGGGGCTCTGGGGCCAACGTCCTGACTTTC
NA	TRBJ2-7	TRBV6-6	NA	CASSYGSRSYEQYF	TGTGCCAGCAGTTACGGGTCCCGCTCCTACGAGCAGTACTTC
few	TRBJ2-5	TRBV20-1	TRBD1	CSYRGRKTQYF	TGCAGTTACAGGGGGCGGAAGACCCAGTACTTC
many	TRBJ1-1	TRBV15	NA	CATSRSGLNTEAFF	TGTGCCACCAGCAGATCGGGGTTGAACACTGAAGCTTTCTTT
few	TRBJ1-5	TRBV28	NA	CASSLPWGQPQHF	TGTGCCAGCAGCCTACCCTGGGGACAGCCCCAGCATTTT
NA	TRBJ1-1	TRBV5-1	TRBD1	CASSPQGAYGEAFF	TGCGCCAGCAGCCCACAGGGGGCGTACGGTGAAGCTTTCTTT
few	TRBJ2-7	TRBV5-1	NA	CATRTGSSGEQYF	TGCGCCACCCGAACAGGGAGTTCCGGCGAGCAGTACTTC
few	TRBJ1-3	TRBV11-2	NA	CASSLGSGNTIYF	TGTGCCAGCAGCCTGGGATCTGGAAACACCATATATTTT
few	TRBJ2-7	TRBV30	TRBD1	CAWGIPGQGVYEQYF	TGTGCCTGGGGAATACCGGGACAGGGGGTTTACGAGCAGTACTTC
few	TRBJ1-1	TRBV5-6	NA	CASSFGLDTEAFF	TGTGCCAGCAGCTTCGGGCTGGACACTGAAGCTTTCTTT
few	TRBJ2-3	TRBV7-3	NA	CASSRAYTDTQYF	TGTGCCAGCTCCAGGGCCTACACAGATACGCAGTATTTT
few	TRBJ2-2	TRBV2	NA	CASSEAGGRGAGELFF	TGTGCCAGCAGTGAAGCGGGTGGGCGCGGGGCCGGGGAGCTGTTTTTT
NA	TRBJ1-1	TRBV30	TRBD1	CAWRGRQGAEAFF	TGTGCCTGGAGAGGGAGACAGGGGGCTGAAGCTTTCTTT
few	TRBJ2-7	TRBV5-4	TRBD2	CASRAGGTGFQYF	TGTGCCAGCAGGGCGGGAGGAACAGGGTTCCAGTACTTC
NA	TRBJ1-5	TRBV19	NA	CASSTGGYSNQPQHF	TGTGCCAGTAGTACCGGAGGGTATAGCAATCAGCCCCAGCATTTT
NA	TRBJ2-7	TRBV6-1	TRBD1	CASTPGTVYEQYF	TGTGCCAGCACTCCCGGGACAGTATACGAGCAGTACTTC
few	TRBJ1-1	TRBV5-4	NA	CASSFDSAGAFF	TGTGCCAGCAGCTTCGACAGCGCTGGAGCTTTCTTT
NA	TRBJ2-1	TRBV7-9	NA	CASSLSRGSYNEQFF	TGTGCCAGCAGCTTAAGCCGTGGTTCCTACAATGAGCAGTTCTTC
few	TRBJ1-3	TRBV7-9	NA	CASSFLEGTSGNTIYF	TGTGCCAGCAGCTTTCTAGAGGGAACCTCTGGAAACACCATATATTTT
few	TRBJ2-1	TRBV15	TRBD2	CATSRPSGAGHSNEQFF	TGTGCCACCAGCCGACCTTCCGGAGCGGGGCACAGCAATGAGCAGTTCTTC
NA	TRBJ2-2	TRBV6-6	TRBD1	CASSNRDRGIEELFF	TGTGCCAGCAGTAACCGGGACAGGGGCATTGAGGAGCTGTTTTTT
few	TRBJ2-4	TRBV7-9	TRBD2	CASSFNRTRTSSAKNIQYF	TGTGCCAGCAGCTTTAATAGGACTAGGACTAGTTCAGCCAAAAACATTCAGTACTTC
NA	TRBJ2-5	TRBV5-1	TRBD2	CASSLLAGSGETQYF	TGCGCCAGCAGCTTACTAGCGGGAAGTGGAGAGACCCAGTACTTC
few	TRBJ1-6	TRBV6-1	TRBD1	CASRLRDRNFSPLHF	TGTGCCAGCCGTCTCCGGGACAGAAACTTTTCACCCCTCCACTTT
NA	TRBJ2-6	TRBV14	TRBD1	CASSQGTGRSSGANVLTF	TGTGCCAGCAGCCAAGGGACAGGGAGGTCCTCTGGGGCCAACGTCCTGACTTTC
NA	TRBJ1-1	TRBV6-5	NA	CASSYGQTTEAFF	TGTGCCAGCAGTTATGGACAGACCACTGAAGCTTTCTTT
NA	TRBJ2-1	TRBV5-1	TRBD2	CASSLQTSGNEQFF	TGCGCCAGCAGCTTGCAGACTAGCGGCAATGAGCAGTTCTTC
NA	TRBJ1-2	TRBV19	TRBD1	CATTGGGGYTF	TGTGCCACCACAGGGGGAGGAGGCTACACCTTC
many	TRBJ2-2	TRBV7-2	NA	CASSSARSGELFF	TGTGCCAGCAGCTCCGCTAGATCCGGGGAGCTGTTTTTT
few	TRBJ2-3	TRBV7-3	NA	CASSFSLGDTQYF	TGTGCCAGCAGCTTCTCCTTGGGAGATACGCAGTATTTT
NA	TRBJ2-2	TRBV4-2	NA	CASSQEQGWGTGELFF	TGTGCCAGCAGCCAAGAACAGGGCTGGGGCACCGGGGAGCTGTTTTTT
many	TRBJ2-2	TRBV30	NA	CAWRQGNTGELFF	TGTGCCTGGAGGCAAGGAAACACCGGGGAGCTGTTTTTT
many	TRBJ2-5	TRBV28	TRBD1	CASLNRGLQTQYF	TGTGCCAGTTTAAACAGGGGGCTGCAGACCCAGTACTTC
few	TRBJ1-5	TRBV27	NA	CASRVGYSNQPQHF	TGTGCCAGCAGAGTGGGGTATAGCAATCAGCCCCAGCATTTT
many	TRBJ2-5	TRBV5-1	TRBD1	CASSPGHGRGNRETQYF	TGCGCCAGCAGCCCTGGCCACGGCAGGGGGAACCGGGAGACCCAGTACTTC
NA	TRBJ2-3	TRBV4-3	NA	CASSQETRNTDTQYF	TGCGCCAGCAGCCAAGAGACCAGGAACACAGATACGCAGTATTTT
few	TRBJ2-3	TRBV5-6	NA	CASSLGGSGTDTQYF	TGTGCCAGCAGCTTGGGGGGGTCGGGCACAGATACGCAGTATTTT
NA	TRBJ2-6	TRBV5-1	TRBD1	CASSPLAGTALSGANVLTF	TGCGCCAGCAGCCCGCTCGCCGGGACAGCCCTCTCTGGGGCCAACGTCCTGACTTTC
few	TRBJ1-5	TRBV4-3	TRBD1	CASSQDLPGGEQPQHF	TGCGCCAGCAGCCAAGACTTGCCAGGGGGAGAGCAGCCCCAGCATTTT